This passage covers 32 T cell receptor beta chains from one sample sequenced in a study of CXCR3-negative and CXCR3-positive naive CD8 T cells. cDNA libraries for TRB were generated by 5' RACE incorporating UMI labels. One entry per CDR3 protein, without DNA, is what TCRdb gives after re-calling the 5' RACE reads. The sample has fewer than 95,000 distinct CDR3 sequences, and its top ten clones hold approximately 0.99%. The sequenced sample was naive CXCR3- CD8+ T cells from blood. As to subset: CD45RO-CCR7+CD27+CD95- naive CD8+ T cells lacking CXCR3 (TNR3-). The receptors shown here come from a human donor in good health. Some clones in this sample may be carry-over from other donors' samples.

The chain recombines TRBV6-5 with TRBJ2-2; the TCRdb call, TRBD1, lacks DNA for checking. The CDR3 covers 17 residues. Germline assignment: CDR1 MNHEY and CDR2 SVGAGI. CDR3 protein: CASSYWAGVTYDGELFF.

V is TRBV5-6 and J is TRBJ2-7. The germline CDR1 and CDR2 sequences are SGHDT and YYEEEE. The CDR3 length is 15 residues. The chain's CDR3 is CASSGWMFGDYEQYF.

This chain connects TRBV7-8 to TRBJ1-5. The CDR3 length is 15 residues. Germline-derived CDR1 and CDR2 are SGHVS and FQNEAQ. CDR3 protein: CASSFGVGSNQPQHF. The full variable domain, its missing parts supplied by reference TRBV7-8 and TRBJ1-5, is GAGVSQSPRYKVAKRGQDVALRCDPISGHVSLFWYQQALGQGPEFLTYFQNEAQLDKSGLPSDRFFAERPEGSVSTLKIQRTQQEDSAVYLCASSFGVGSNQPQHFGDGTRLSIL.

This chain links TRBV29-1 with TRBJ2-3; TCRdb selects TRBD1, and the lack of DNA leaves this call unchecked. This CDR3 is 14 amino acids long. Looked up from germline, CDR1 is SQVTM and CDR2 is ANQGSEA. CDR3 amino acids: CSAQPGGSADTQYF.

This rearrangement joins TRBV5-1 to TRBJ1-1; with no DNA, the TCRdb D assignment of TRBD1 cannot be verified. Germline-derived CDR1 and CDR2 are SGHRS and YFSETQ. There are 14 residues in the CDR3. The CDR3 reads CASSFGADNTEAFF.

V gene TRBV4-1 combines with J gene TRBJ1-4. CDR3 length equals 15 residues. The germline V gene has CDR1 MGHRA and CDR2 YSYEKL. The CDR3 region is CASSQEGATNEKLFF.

The chain recombines TRBV5-1 with TRBJ2-7; with no DNA, the TCRdb D assignment of TRBD2 cannot be verified. Germline-derived CDR1 and CDR2 are SGHRS and YFSETQ. This CDR3 is 14 amino acids long. Here the CDR3 reads CASSSEGSSLEQYF.

The rearrangement joins TRBV11-2 to TRBJ2-3; there is no DNA to check the TCRdb D call of TRBD2. Germline V gene lookup returns CDR1 SGHAT and CDR2 FQNNGV. The CDR3 contains 15 residues. Here the CDR3 reads CASSRAGTSTDTQYF.

The chain combines TRBV29-1 with TRBJ1-2; TCRdb outputs TRBD1, but without DNA this stays unchecked. The CDR3 covers 14 residues. Germline lookup yields CDR1 SQVTM and CDR2 ANQGSEA. This CDR3 reads CSVEGGGSPRGYTF.

This chain links TRBV21-1 with TRBJ2-7; as DNA is missing, the TRBD2 call by TCRdb cannot be tested. TRBV21-1 is termed a pseudogene. The CDR3 spans 12 residues. This chain's CDR3 is CASIPGPSRRYF.

V usage is TRBV12-5 and J usage is TRBJ1-2. CDR1 and CDR2 (germline): LGHNT, FRNRAP. CDR3 length: 13 amino acids. The CDR3 loop is CASGFAAGLGYTF.

This rearrangement joins TRBV6-4 to TRBJ2-3; the TCRdb call, TRBD1, lacks DNA for checking. CDR3 length: 15 amino acids. The germline V gene encodes CDR1 MRHNA and CDR2 SNTAGT. CDR3 protein: CACSDVGGPSDTQYF.

The chain recombines TRBV5-1 with TRBJ2-7; TCRdb reports TRBD1, a call that lacks DNA to check it against. The CDR3 loop spans 15 amino acids. Looked up from germline, CDR1 is SGHRS and CDR2 is YFSETQ. CDR3 protein: CASSYKQGSRYEQYF.

This sequence joins TRBV2 and TRBJ2-7; TCRdb lists TRBD2, though no DNA is available to test this call. Germline CDR1 reads SNHLY; CDR2 reads FYNNEI. The CDR3 spans 13 residues. The CDR3: CASKASADYEQYF. Together with reference TRBV2 and TRBJ2-7, the CDR3 gives the full variable domain: EPEVTQTPSHQVTQMGQEVILRCVPISNHLYFYWYRQILGQKVEFLVSFYNNEISEKSEIFDDQFSVERPDGSNFTLKIRSTKLEDSAMYFCASKASADYEQYFGPGTRLTVT.

This chain links TRBV28 with TRBJ1-3; TCRdb's D gene call, TRBD1, goes unchecked for lack of DNA. This CDR3 has 17 amino acids. Germline CDR1 MDHEN, CDR2 SYDVKM. The chain's CDR3 is CASSNVGDITPGNTIYF.

V usage is TRBV7-8 and J usage is TRBJ2-7; TCRdb indicates TRBD1, and absent DNA this call remains unverified. Germline V gene lookup returns CDR1 SGHVS and CDR2 FQNEAQ. The CDR3 has 13 amino acids. The CDR3 reads CASSWTVPYEQYF.

V gene TRBV5-6 combines with J gene TRBJ1-1. The germline V gene encodes CDR1 SGHDT and CDR2 YYEEEE. The CDR3 is 12 amino acids. The CDR3 sequence: CASSIMNTEAFF. Full variable domain (missing parts from reference TRBV5-6 and TRBJ1-1): DAGVTQSPTHLIKTRGQQVTLRCSPKSGHDTVSWYQQALGQGPQFIFQYYEEEERQRGNFPDRFSGHQFPNYSSELNVNALLLGDSALYLCASSIMNTEAFFGQGTRLTVV.

The chain employs TRBV29-1 and TRBJ2-2; as DNA is missing, the TRBD2 call by TCRdb cannot be tested. In germline, CDR1 is SQVTM, CDR2 ANQGSEA. This CDR3 is 15 amino acids long. The CDR3 loop is CSVETSGMNTGELFF.

V is TRBV27 and J is TRBJ2-7. CDR3 size: 14 residues. The germline gives CDR1 MNHEY, CDR2 SMNVEV (reference sequence). The CDR3 spells CASSLSGESYEQYF.

V and J are TRBV6-5 and TRBJ2-5; TCRdb picks TRBD1, but there is no DNA to check that call. CDR3 length: 15 amino acids. Germline V gene data show CDR1 as MNHEY and CDR2 as SVGAGI. CDR3 amino acids: CASSYFGGVQETQYF.

The chain recombines TRBV7-9 with TRBJ1-2. The germline gives CDR1 SEHNR, CDR2 FQNEAQ (reference sequence). The CDR3 totals 14 residues. This CDR3 reads CASSLESQRYGYTF.

The chain couples TRBV20-1 to TRBJ2-7. The CDR3 has 12 amino acids. Germline assignment: CDR1 DFQATT and CDR2 SNEGSKA (reference sequence). CDR3 sequence: CSAVGDSYEQYF.

V and J are TRBV5-1 and TRBJ1-4; the D call from TCRdb, TRBD1, cannot be confirmed without DNA. CDR1 is SGHRS and CDR2 is YFSETQ in the germline V gene. CDR3 size: 15 residues. CDR3 region: CASSLAYRGQEKLFF.

J is TRBJ2-3 and V is TRBV19; lacking DNA, the TRBD1 call made by TCRdb goes unchecked. The germline V gene has CDR1 LNHDA and CDR2 SQIVND (reference sequence). The CDR3 totals 16 residues. The CDR3 is CASSTTGGAYTDTQYF.

This chain connects TRBV28 to TRBJ1-4. Germline V CDR1 and CDR2: MDHEN, SYDVKM. This CDR3 spans 16 amino acids. The chain's CDR3 is CASSYSDETTNEKLFF.

This sequence joins TRBV29-1 and TRBJ2-3; without DNA, the TCRdb call of TRBD1 cannot be checked. Germline V gene data show CDR1 as SQVTM and CDR2 as ANQGSEA. This CDR3 is built from 13 residues. The chain's CDR3 is CSVVLQGGDTQYF.

The CDR3 protein is CATSRTSGSGETQYF. The chain joins TRBV15 to TRBJ2-5; absent DNA, TCRdb's TRBD2 call cannot be checked. This CDR3 has 15 residues. The germline V gene encodes CDR1 LNHNV and CDR2 YYDKDF (reference sequence).

The V call is TRBV7-2, the J call TRBJ2-7; lacking DNA, the TRBD2 call made by TCRdb goes unchecked. The CDR3 covers 15 residues. Germline V lookup: CDR1 SGHTA, CDR2 FQGNSA. CDR3 amino acids: CASSLSLAGGSEQYF.

The chain has TRBV29-1 and TRBJ2-3; the D call from TCRdb, TRBD1, cannot be confirmed without DNA. The germline V gene encodes CDR1 SQVTM and CDR2 ANQGSEA. The CDR3 has 13 residues. CDR3 in amino acids: CSVGDGPTDTQYF.

V gene TRBV7-9 combines with J gene TRBJ2-1; TCRdb's assignment of TRBD1 cannot be checked, as there is no DNA. The germline V gene encodes CDR1 SEHNR and CDR2 FQNEAQ (reference sequence). The CDR3 contains 14 residues. The CDR3 loop is CASSPMGGLNEQFF.

This chain links TRBV21-1 with TRBJ2-1; TCRdb calls TRBD1, which cannot be checked without DNA. TRBV21-1 is an annotated pseudogene. CDR3 length equals 18 residues. CDR3: CASSKGGSPGGYNNEQFF.

This sequence joins TRBV7-9 and TRBJ1-1. Germline lookup yields CDR1 SEHNR and CDR2 FQNEAQ (reference sequence). The CDR3 has 13 amino acids. CDR3 amino acids: CASSPSGMGEAFF.